This TCR beta chain was identified during a study of T cells in Graves' hyperthyroidism and ophthalmopathy (dated by TCRdb to the late 2010s). For the wider study: Peripheral blood was collected at initial diagnosis, before any treatment. To identify TCR V-J signatures that set the groups apart, the researchers used a discovery cohort of roughly 100 patients, made up of some 41 with Graves' ophthalmopathy and about 59 with stable Graves' hyperthyroidism. Prospective prediction of ophthalmopathy was tested in an independent validation cohort consisting of 18 to 20 hyperthyroidism patients and approximately 16 patients who later progressed to ophthalmopathy. For training and testing, the 80 to 100 patients in the discovery cohort were randomly divided in a 7:3 ratio. In addition, the study compared T-cell repertoires in thyroid tissue and in blood from five or six Graves' hyperthyroidism patients. After sampling, hyperthyroidism patients received methimazole starting at 30 mg daily, and ophthalmopathy patients received high-dose intravenous methylprednisolone. The paper reports TCR Vbeta CDR3 sequencing of approximately 140 peripheral blood samples: approximately 41 ophthalmopathy, under 85 hyperthyroidism and about 17 progressor patients. Study-wide findings and limitations: In validation, the model predicted progression to ophthalmopathy a median of 6.5 months before onset, with 70% to 71% sensitivity and about 72% specificity. A 13 V-J signature model separated ophthalmopathy from stable hyperthyroidism, with nearly 90% sensitivity and 81.08% specificity in cross-validation and 80%/75% in testing. Most expanded thyroid clonotypes (frequency above 0.001) were also detected in blood, suggesting blood repertoires may reflect thyroid immune responses. Sample size was not statistically predetermined, and investigators were not blinded to group allocation.

The table lists this clonotype with many counts. Which antigen it targets is not known. No much larger clone exists at a distance of one base, and base qualities are not known. The TCR beta CDR3 regions were amplified from the RNA transcripts. For the first round of RT-PCR on the TCR CDR3, the HTBI primer set was used together with the Qiagen OneStep RT-PCR kit. A second multiplex PCR round built the libraries, followed by size selection and purification. The libraries were sequenced on an Illumina HiSeq2000 using paired-end 100 bp reads. The authors processed their data as follows. SOAPnuke was used to process the raw data, with reads discarded if the reads contained adapters or uncalled bases, had a mean Phred below 15, or lacked an exact constant-primer or identifier match. High-quality paired reads were merged using COPE v1.2.5, and each unique nucleotide sequence was defined as a clonotype. Clonotypes were aligned to IMGT TRBV, TRBD and TRBJ reference segments using MiTCR v1.1. The analysis included only V-J combinations with a frequency above 0.0001, which together covered about 99% of the repertoires. A TCS score was defined as the ratio between F50 (clonal expansion) and ExV (chaos), using BLOSUM62-based TCRdist between CDR3 peptides within each V-J. Welch's t-statistics and random forest reduced approximately 520 V-J features to about 13, which were used in a naive Bayes classifier (R e1071). Through fastp at Q25 and MiXCR, TCRdb rebuilt clones from the public reads, retaining in-frame beta chains. One record per CDR3 amino acid sequence lists the most common genes and DNA. The V and J calls and clone size are TCRdb's, not the authors'. The sample table records about 620,000 distinct CDR3 sequences; around 15% of these occur just once. The biggest ten clones account for over 3.5% of the sample.

V was cut back by 0 bases and J by 3 bases, leaving a gap of 6 bases between them. The CDR3 sequence holds 13 residues, the cysteine and phenylalanine included. Only the CDR3 part of the read is kept: 39 bases, read in frame from the first base. For CDR1 and CDR2, the germline V gene lists SGHVS and FQNEAQ. Stable Graves' hyperthyroidism was defined as the absence of progression to ophthalmopathy over 18 months of follow-up. Hyperthyroidism patients were aged 18 to 65 years and newly diagnosed, with disease duration of less than 2 months. Patients with uncontrolled infections, other autoimmune diseases, pregnancy or lactation were excluded. Diagnoses were based on clinical symptoms, serum thyroxine and TRAb, thyroid ultrasound and orbital computed tomography. PBMCs were isolated from approximately 10 ml of fresh peripheral blood by Ficoll-Paque density gradient centrifugation. Total RNA was extracted with Trizol reagent, and quality was checked on an Agilent 2100 Bioanalyzer.

The chain uses TRBV7-8 and TRBJ2-7; no confident D gene assignment can be made. This receptor was identified in a woman in her thirties with Graves' hyperthyroidism. Sequences were obtained from blood. The nucleotide sequence is TGTGCCAGCAGCTTAGCGGCAGACTACGAGCAGTACTTC. Protein translation: CASSLAADYEQYF.